This T cell receptor beta chain originates from a study of blood T cell repertoires in COVID-19. Study at large: PBMCs, B-cell-depleted T cells, or T cells provided the cDNA or gDNA that made up the material.

Patients in Seattle were enrolled during active infection, then followed longitudinally. In germline, CDR1 is LGHDT, CDR2 YNNKEL (reference sequence). V was clipped by 3 bases and J by 9 bases, with 9 bases between them. CDR3 length: 12 amino acids. Measured with immunoSEQ multiplex PCR; TCRdb has only the in-frame clones, and not every one. The sample yields over 150,000 clones, more than 75% seen once. The sequencing sample was made of peripheral blood. The chain links TRBV3-1 (or the pseudogene TRBV3-2) to TRBJ1-3; TRBD1 is a possible D gene (6 bases). The receptor was isolated from a woman in her sixties or seventies with COVID-19, enrolled during active disease. The CDR3 coding sequence is TGTGCCAGCAGCCAGGGGGCTAGCACCATATATTTT. It translates to CASSQGASTIYF.